Below are 13 T cell receptor beta chains sequenced from a single sample in a study of T cells in Graves' hyperthyroidism and ophthalmopathy. Template material for amplifying TCR beta CDR3 regions consisted of RNA transcripts. The HTBI primer set served for first-round RT-PCR of the TCR CDR3. One entry per CDR3 protein results from TCRdb running MiXCR on the multiplex PCR reads. The data show approximately 700,000 distinct CDR3 sequences, roughly 17% seen once. The specimen sequenced was blood. All receptors come from a man aged 18 to 29 with Graves' hyperthyroidism.

At least ten counts were recorded for this clonotype. The junction shows a germline mismatch at one end, possibly a read error. This chain connects TRBV5-1 to TRBJ2-5; D call uncertain. This CDR3 region has 11 residues. CDR1 is SGHRS, CDR2 YFSETQ, per germline. CDR3 in amino acids: CASSLDETQYF. DNA for the CDR3: TGTGCCAGCAGTTTAGATGAGACCCAGTACTTC. The full variable domain, rest sourced from reference TRBV5-1 and TRBJ2-5, is KAGVTQTPRYLIKTRGQQVTLSCSPISGHRSVSWYQQTPGQGLQFLFEYFSETQRNKGNFPGRFSGRQFSNSRSEMNVSTLELGDSALYLCASSLDETQYFGPGTRLLVL.

The rearrangement links TRBV2 to TRBJ2-1, with D possibly matching TRBD2 (5 bases). The germline V and J ends were trimmed by 5 bases and 0 bases, with 11 bases remaining between them. The CDR3 consists of 15 residues. Per the germline V gene, CDR1 is SNHLY and CDR2 is FYNNEI. CDR3: CASSPQEASYNEQFF. The CDR3, as DNA: TGTGCCAGCAGTCCCCAGGAGGCCTCCTACAATGAGCAGTTCTTC.

Many counts were recorded for this clonotype. This rearrangement joins TRBV18 to TRBJ1-1; 7 positions match TRBD1. Germline CDR1 reads KGHSH; CDR2 reads LQKENI. After removal of 1 base from V and 1 base from J, the junction contained 6 bases not matched to a gene. The CDR3 is 16 residues long. CDR3 region: CASSPLWTGTNTEAFF. In DNA, the CDR3 is TGTGCCAGCTCACCACTCTGGACAGGAACGAACACTGAAGCTTTCTTT.

The count of this clonotype is one. V gene TRBV5-1 combines with J gene TRBJ2-2; D possibly corresponds to TRBD2 (6 bases). The CDR3 totals 14 residues. The ends were cut back, 7 bases at V and 3 bases at J, with 13 bases in the middle. Germline values: CDR1 SGHRS, CDR2 YFSETQ. CDR3 DNA: TGCGCCAGCGCCAAGCGGAGGGACACCGGGGAGCTGTTTTTT. Translated, it gives CASAKRRDTGELFF.

This clonotype was recorded many times. The CDR3 sequence is CASSPPEGDTQYF. CDR3 DNA sequence: TGTGCCAGCTCACCACCGGAGGGGGATACGCAGTATTTT. The chain recombines TRBV18 with TRBJ2-3, with a possible D match to TRBD2 (6 bases). Germline CDR1 reads KGHSH; CDR2 reads LQKENI. V was trimmed by 0 bases and J by 6 bases, leaving 7 bases between them. This CDR3 comprises 13 residues.

This clonotype was detected many times. The V gene is TRBV27, the J gene TRBJ1-1; perhaps TRBD1 as D (5 bases). Germline CDR1 is MNHEY and CDR2 is SMNVEV (reference sequence). Trimming removed 3 bases at V and 5 bases at J, with 22 bases between. The CDR3 covers 17 residues. DNA for the CDR3: TGTGCCAGCAGTTTTACGATCGTCGGGGCCCTCGGGACTGAAGCTTTCTTT. This sequence encodes CASSFTIVGALGTEAFF.

This clonotype was found many times. V is TRBV27 and J is TRBJ1-1, with 8 positions matching TRBD1. The CDR3 extends over 15 amino acids. Trimming cost V 2 bases and J 5 bases; bases outside gene matches: 7. Germline V gene lookup returns CDR1 MNHEY and CDR2 SMNVEV (reference sequence). The CDR3 region has the DNA TGTGCCAGCAGTTTAAAGACAGGGGTCGGTACTGAAGCTTTCTTT. Its translation is CASSLKTGVGTEAFF.

The sample holds many counts of this clonotype. The rearrangement uses TRBV7-8 and TRBJ1-4, with 9 nucleotides matching TRBD1. Losses at the gene ends were 8 bases for V and 8 bases for J; bases not matched to a gene: 9. This CDR3 has 14 residues. CDR1 and CDR2 (germline): SGHVS, FQNEAQ. CDR3 sequence reads: CASDPTDRGEKLFF. The CDR3, as DNA: TGTGCCAGCGACCCCACGGACAGGGGAGAAAAACTGTTTTTT.

This clonotype was detected a few times. V and J are TRBV20-1 and TRBJ1-2; the D is unclear. Germline values: CDR1 DFQATT, CDR2 SNEGSKA (reference sequence). The CDR3 spans 11 residues. Trimming took 3 bases from V and 5 from J, leaving 7 bases between them. The CDR3 bases are TGCAGTGCTAGCAACGCGTATGGCTACACCTTC. Translating gives CSASNAYGYTF.

The rearrangement links TRBV7-3 to TRBJ2-1; D perhaps matches TRBD2 (5 bases). This CDR3 spans 12 amino acids. Germline V gene data show CDR1 as SGHTA and CDR2 as FQGTGA. V gave up 6 bases and J gave up 8 bases, with 11 bases separating them. The CDR3 spells CASRSLGDEQFF. DNA of the CDR3: TGTGCCAGCAGGAGCCTCGGGGATGAGCAGTTCTTC.

This clonotype showed up just a few times. CDR3 nucleotide sequence: TGCGCCAGCAGCTCCGAGGGAATTAAGGGGGCCCGAGAGACCCAGTACTTC. Amino acid sequence: CASSSEGIKGARETQYF. The genes are TRBV5-1 and TRBJ2-5, with 7 bases fitting TRBD1. Germline CDR1 and CDR2: SGHRS and YFSETQ. V trimming: 3 bases; J trimming: 4 bases; junction bases outside the gene matches: 15. This CDR3 is built from 17 residues.

Points on this clonotype: One end of the junction does not line up with germline, which may come from a read error. The chain is built from TRBV2 and TRBJ1-5; D ambiguous. CDR3 length: 13 amino acids. The germline gives CDR1 SNHLY, CDR2 FYNNEI. In nucleotides, the CDR3 is TGTGCCACCCTGAGGGAGAGCAGTCAGCCCCAGCATTTT. It specifies CATLRESSQPQHF.

The table lists this clonotype with many counts. The chain combines TRBV7-9 with TRBJ2-7; D gene ambiguous. The V end was cut by 1 base, the J end by 1 base, with 8 bases between. The CDR3 totals 14 residues. CDR1 is SEHNR and CDR2 is FQNEAQ in the germline V gene (reference sequence). The CDR3 is CASSLGDASYEQYF. For the CDR3, the DNA is TGTGCCAGCAGCTTAGGAGACGCGTCCTACGAGCAGTACTTC.